The 19 T cell receptor beta chains in this list originate from one sample, sequenced in a study of T cell changes during pregnancy in multiple sclerosis. The data were produced by immunoSEQ multiplex PCR, yet TCRdb's version contains in-frame clones alone and is incomplete. Found here are roughly 64,000 clones, 90% of them singletons; the top ten hold almost 6.5%. Specimen: peripheral blood, collected in the third trimester of pregnancy. These receptor sequences come from a female donor in good health, enrolled as a control in a pregnancy study.

This chain uses TRBV16 with TRBJ1-4; no clear D. V gave up 0 bases and J gave up 2 bases, with 13 bases separating them. Per germline, CDR1 KGHSY and CDR2 FQNENV. The CDR3 is 17 residues long. The CDR3 region has the DNA TGTGCCAGCAGCCAATCGAGAGTATCGGGGACTAATGAAAAACTGTTTTTT. Translated, it gives CASSQSRVSGTNEKLFF.

This clone was observed once. This sequence joins TRBV9 and TRBJ2-5; D call uncertain. The V gene lost 0 bases and the J gene lost 2 bases, with 8 bases spanning the gap. CDR1 is SGDLS, CDR2 YYNGEE, per germline. CDR3 length: 14 residues. The CDR3 protein is CASSVEVGQETQYF. DNA for the CDR3: TGTGCCAGCAGCGTAGAGGTCGGGCAAGAGACCCAGTACTTC.

In this sample, this clone turned up once. The chain has TRBV11-3 and TRBJ2-2, with 9 bases fitting TRBD1. CDR3 length equals 16 residues. The J segment lost 0 bases and the V segment lost 3 bases, leaving 2 bases of the junction unmatched. The germline CDR1 and CDR2 sequences are SGHNT and YENEEA. The CDR3 region has the DNA TGTGCCAGCAGCTTTAGACAGGGGGCGAACACCGGGGAGCTGTTTTTT. Translation gives CASSFRQGANTGELFF.

There are a few counts of this clone. In DNA, the CDR3 is TGTGCCAGTAGTATAGGCGGGTCTGGGGCCAACGTCCTGACTTTC. It encodes CASSIGGSGANVLTF. The V gene is TRBV19, the J gene TRBJ2-6, with D perhaps matching TRBD2 (5 bases). The V gene lost 1 base and the J gene lost 1 base, with 5 bases spanning the gap. The germline V gene encodes CDR1 LNHDA and CDR2 SQIVND (reference sequence). This CDR3 spans 15 amino acids.

V and J are TRBV7-8 and TRBJ1-4, with a weak D call TRBD1 (6 bases). The CDR3 runs 15 residues. CDR1 SGHVS and CDR2 FQNEAQ come from the germline V gene. V was clipped by 2 bases and J by 8 bases, with 15 bases between them. The CDR3 spells CASSLSQGGEEKLFF. CDR3 in DNA: TGTGCCAGCAGCTTATCACAGGGAGGGGAGGAAAAACTGTTTTTT.

The chain recombines TRBV6-4 with TRBJ2-3, with 8 bases lining up with TRBD2. The V gene end was trimmed by 3 bases and the J gene end by 3 bases; junction bases not matched to a gene: 5. The CDR3 loop spans 15 amino acids. From germline, CDR1 is MRHNA and CDR2 SNTAGT. CDR3 protein: CASSEVAGTTDTQYF. The CDR3 nucleotides read TGTGCCAGCAGTGAGGTAGCGGGGACTACAGATACGCAGTATTTT.

CDR3 nucleotides: TGTGCCAGCAAATCGGACCCGGGGAACACCATATATTTT. Protein sequence: CASKSDPGNTIYF. This chain uses TRBV6-5 with TRBJ1-3; D is unresolved. Trimming took 7 bases from V and 7 from J, leaving 14 bases between them. In germline, CDR1 is MNHEY, CDR2 SVGAGI. The CDR3 has 13 residues.

This chain connects TRBV19 to TRBJ1-2; D is perhaps TRBD1 (5 bases). Trimming shortened V by 7 bases and J by 7 bases, and 19 bases separated the two germline ends. This CDR3 contains 14 residues. CDR1 and CDR2 (germline): LNHDA, SQIVND (reference sequence). CDR3 protein: CASIPRAGLAGYTF. CDR3 sequence (DNA): TGTGCCAGTATTCCTCGGGCAGGGCTGGCTGGCTACACCTTC.

The V call is TRBV4-1, the J call TRBJ1-4, with D unclear. Germline assignment: CDR1 MGHRA and CDR2 YSYEKL. This CDR3 has 15 residues. V lost 1 base and J 5 bases, leaving 11 bases between the germline ends. CDR3 sequence reads: CASSQATGYNEKLFF. For the CDR3, the DNA is TGCGCCAGCAGCCAAGCAACCGGGTACAATGAAAAACTGTTTTTT.

This clone was seen only once. The chain combines TRBV30 with TRBJ2-7; no clear D. CDR1 and CDR2 (germline): GTSNPN, SVGIG (reference sequence). This CDR3 comprises 13 residues. V was trimmed by 1 base and J by 5 bases, leaving 12 bases between them. CDR3 bases: TGTGCCTGGAGTGGGGCCCTGAGAGACGAGCAGTACTTC. Translating it yields CAWSGALRDEQYF.

The V call is TRBV29-1, the J call TRBJ1-4; TRBD1 matches at 9 bases. V shed 7 bases, J shed 7 bases, and the junction held 7 bases outside the gene matches. The germline V gene has CDR1 SQVTM and CDR2 ANQGSEA. The CDR3 totals 13 residues. The CDR3 coding sequence is TGCAGCGGTATTGGGACAGGGAGTGAAAAACTGTTTTTT. The encoded protein is CSGIGTGSEKLFF.

The chain links TRBV19 to TRBJ1-1; TRBD1 might be the D (6 bases). CDR1 is LNHDA and CDR2 is SQIVND in the germline V gene (reference sequence). V was shortened by 8 bases and J by 4 bases, with 14 bases between the two germline ends. The CDR3 totals 13 residues. Here the CDR3 reads CASSPGGVTEAFF. The CDR3 nucleotides are TGTGCCAGTTCCCCGGGGGGCGTCACTGAAGCTTTCTTT.

This chain connects TRBV30 to TRBJ1-2, with a possible D match to TRBD1 (6 bases). Germline V gene data show CDR1 as GTSNPN and CDR2 as SVGIG (reference sequence). V was cut by 7 bases and J by 4 bases, with 19 bases left in between. This CDR3 is 14 amino acids long. This chain's CDR3 is CASLKRDNSYGYTF. CDR3 nucleotide sequence: TGTGCCTCCTTAAAAAGGGACAATAGCTATGGCTACACCTTC.

The chain joins TRBV19 to TRBJ2-2, with TRBD1 matching 9 bases. This CDR3 has 15 residues. The V and J ends lost 6 bases and 6 bases, in that order; junction bases with no gene match: 8. Germline CDR1 and CDR2: LNHDA and SQIVND (reference sequence). The CDR3, as DNA: TGTGCCAGTAGGGCCGGGACAGGGAAGGCCGGGGAGCTGTTTTTT. Translated: CASRAGTGKAGELFF.

The rearrangement links TRBV5-6 to TRBJ2-5, with a tentative D call TRBD1 (6 bases). The CDR3 length is 16 residues. Germline CDR1 and CDR2: SGHDT and YYEEEE. With 6 bases removed from V and 1 base from J, the gap between germline ends came to 19 bases. For the CDR3, the DNA is TGTGCCAGCAACCGTCGAACCACAGGGTCCCAAGAGACCCAGTACTTC. Translation: CASNRRTTGSQETQYF.

V usage is TRBV6-1 and J usage is TRBJ2-1, with D hard to call. The germline CDR1 and CDR2 sequences are MNHNS and SASEGT. The V end was cut by 3 bases, the J end by 0 bases, with 6 bases between. The CDR3 covers 14 residues. CDR3 region: CASSDLISYNEQFF. Here the CDR3 DNA reads TGTGCCAGCAGTGATCTAATCTCCTACAATGAGCAGTTCTTC.

V and J are TRBV5-4 and TRBJ1-5, with D maybe TRBD1 (5 bases). The V end was cut by 4 bases, the J end by 6 bases, with 11 bases between. Germline values: CDR1 SGHNT, CDR2 YYREEE (reference sequence). The CDR3 spans 13 residues. CDR3 DNA: TGTGCCAGCAGCCCCGGTAGGGGTCAGCCCCAGCATTTT. Its translation is CASSPGRGQPQHF. Looking up the rest from reference TRBV5-4 and TRBJ1-5 gives the full variable domain: ETGVTQSPTHLIKTRGQQVTLRCSSQSGHNTVSWYQQALGQGPQFIFQYYREEENGRGNFPPRFSGLQFPNYSSELNVNALELDDSALYLCASSPGRGQPQHFGDGTRLSIL.

This clone was seen only a few times. This chain joins TRBV30 and TRBJ1-1; tentatively, D is TRBD1 (6 bases). The germline V and J ends were trimmed by 4 bases and 8 bases, with 11 bases remaining between them. The CDR3 has 11 residues. Germline CDR1 and CDR2: GTSNPN and SVGIG (reference sequence). CDR3 amino acids: CAWTRGAEAFF. In DNA form, the CDR3 reads TGTGCCTGGACCCGGGGGGCGGAAGCTTTCTTT.

This chain joins TRBV5-6 and TRBJ1-4; D unresolved. This CDR3 contains 14 residues. Trimming pared 4 bases from V and 6 bases from J, leaving 13 bases between. Looked up from germline, CDR1 is SGHDT and CDR2 is YYEEEE. The CDR3 DNA reads as TGTGCCAGCAGCCTTCAGTCGGGATATGAAAAACTGTTTTTT. Translation: CASSLQSGYEKLFF. The variable domain in full, completed from reference TRBV5-6 and TRBJ1-4, reads DAGVTQSPTHLIKTRGQQVTLRCSPKSGHDTVSWYQQALGQGPQFIFQYYEEEERQRGNFPDRFSGHQFPNYSSELNVNALLLGDSALYLCASSLQSGYEKLFFGSGTQLSVL.